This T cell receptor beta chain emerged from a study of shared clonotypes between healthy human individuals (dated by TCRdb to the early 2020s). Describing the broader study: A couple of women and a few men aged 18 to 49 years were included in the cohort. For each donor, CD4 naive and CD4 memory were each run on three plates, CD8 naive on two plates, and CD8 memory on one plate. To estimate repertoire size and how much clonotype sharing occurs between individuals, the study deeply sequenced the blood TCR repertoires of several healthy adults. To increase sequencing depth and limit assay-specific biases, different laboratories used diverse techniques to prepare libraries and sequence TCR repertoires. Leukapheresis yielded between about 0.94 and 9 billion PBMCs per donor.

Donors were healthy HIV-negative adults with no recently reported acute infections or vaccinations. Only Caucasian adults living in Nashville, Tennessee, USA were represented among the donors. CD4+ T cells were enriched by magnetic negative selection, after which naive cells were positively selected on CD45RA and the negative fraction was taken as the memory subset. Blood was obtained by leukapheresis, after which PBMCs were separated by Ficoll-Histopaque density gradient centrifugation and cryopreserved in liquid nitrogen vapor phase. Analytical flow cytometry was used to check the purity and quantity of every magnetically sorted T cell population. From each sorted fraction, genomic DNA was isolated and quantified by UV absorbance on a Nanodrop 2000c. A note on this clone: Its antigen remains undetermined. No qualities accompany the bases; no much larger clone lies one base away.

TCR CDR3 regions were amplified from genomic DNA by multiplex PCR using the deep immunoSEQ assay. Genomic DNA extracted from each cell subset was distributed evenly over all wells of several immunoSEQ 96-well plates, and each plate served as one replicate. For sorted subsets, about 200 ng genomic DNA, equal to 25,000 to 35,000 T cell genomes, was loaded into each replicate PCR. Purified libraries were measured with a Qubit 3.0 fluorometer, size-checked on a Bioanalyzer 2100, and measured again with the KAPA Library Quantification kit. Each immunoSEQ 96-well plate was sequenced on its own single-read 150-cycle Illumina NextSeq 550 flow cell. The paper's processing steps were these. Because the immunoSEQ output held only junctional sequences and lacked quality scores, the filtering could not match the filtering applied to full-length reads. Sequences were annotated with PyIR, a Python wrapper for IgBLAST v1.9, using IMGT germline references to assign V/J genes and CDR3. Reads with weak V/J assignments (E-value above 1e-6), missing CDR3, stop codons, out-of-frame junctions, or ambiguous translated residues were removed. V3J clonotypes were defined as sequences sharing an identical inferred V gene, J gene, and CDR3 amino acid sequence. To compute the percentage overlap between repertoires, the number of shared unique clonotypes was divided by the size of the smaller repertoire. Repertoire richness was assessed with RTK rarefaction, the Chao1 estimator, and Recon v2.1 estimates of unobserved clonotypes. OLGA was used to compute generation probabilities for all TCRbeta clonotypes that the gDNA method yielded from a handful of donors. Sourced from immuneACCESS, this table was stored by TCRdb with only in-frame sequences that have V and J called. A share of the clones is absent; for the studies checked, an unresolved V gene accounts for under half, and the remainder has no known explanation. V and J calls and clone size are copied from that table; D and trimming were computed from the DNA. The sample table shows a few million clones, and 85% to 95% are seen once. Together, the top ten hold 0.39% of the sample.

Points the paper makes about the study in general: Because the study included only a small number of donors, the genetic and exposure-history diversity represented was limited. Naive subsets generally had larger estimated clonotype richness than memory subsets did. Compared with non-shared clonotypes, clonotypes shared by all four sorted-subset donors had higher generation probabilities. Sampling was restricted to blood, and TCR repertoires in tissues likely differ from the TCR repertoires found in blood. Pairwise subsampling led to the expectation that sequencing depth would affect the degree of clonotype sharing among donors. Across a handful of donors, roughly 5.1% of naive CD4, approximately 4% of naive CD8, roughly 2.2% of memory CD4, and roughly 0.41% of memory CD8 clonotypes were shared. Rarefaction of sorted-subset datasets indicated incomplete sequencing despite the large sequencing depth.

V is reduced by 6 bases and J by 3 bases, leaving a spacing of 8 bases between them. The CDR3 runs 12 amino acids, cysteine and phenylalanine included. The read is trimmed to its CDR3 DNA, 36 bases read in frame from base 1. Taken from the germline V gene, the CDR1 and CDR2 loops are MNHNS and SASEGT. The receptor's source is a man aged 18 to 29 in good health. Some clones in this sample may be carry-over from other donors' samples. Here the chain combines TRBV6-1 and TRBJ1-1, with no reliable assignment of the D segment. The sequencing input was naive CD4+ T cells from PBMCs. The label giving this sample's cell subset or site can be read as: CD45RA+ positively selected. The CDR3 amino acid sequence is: CASRSQYTEAFF. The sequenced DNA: TGTGCCAGCAGGTCACAGTACACTGAAGCTTTCTTT.